One sample yielded the 10 T cell receptor beta chains listed below, sequenced in a study of identifying expanded T cells in peripheral blood (dated by TCRdb to between 2018 and 2020). The library was prepared using the immunoSEQ multiplex PCR assay. TCRdb obtained this table from immuneACCESS and retained in-frame rearrangements with V and J assigned. These tables miss some clones; where compared with another copy, unresolved V genes account for less than half of the shortfall, and the remainder is unexplained. For this sample there are 50,000 to 75,000 clones; about 87% appear just once. The ten largest clonotypes hold under 5% of the sample. The sequenced material came from blood. The receptors here all came from a person aged 18 to 75 in good health.

V usage is TRBV7-7 and J usage is TRBJ2-7; 7 bases agree with TRBD1. The CDR3 contains 14 residues. In germline, CDR1 is SSHAT, CDR2 FNYEAQ (reference sequence). Trimming removed 5 bases from V and 2 bases from J; junction bases left unmatched: 6. Here the CDR3 reads CASSLRQGPYEQYF. The CDR3 DNA reads as TGTGCCAGCAGCCTAAGACAGGGCCCCTACGAGCAGTACTTC. Looking up the rest from reference TRBV7-7 and TRBJ2-7 gives the full variable domain: GAGVSQSPRYKVTKRGQDVTLRCDPISSHATLYWYQQALGQGPEFLTYFNYEAQPDKSGLPSDRFSAERPEGSISTLTIQRTEQRDSAMYRCASSLRQGPYEQYFGPGTRLTVT.

This clone was seen just once. The rearrangement links TRBV6-4 to TRBJ2-7; unclear D gene. Looked up from germline, CDR1 is MRHNA and CDR2 is SNTAGT. V was cut by 3 bases and J by 5 bases, with 11 bases left in between. The CDR3 is 13 amino acids. CDR3 coding DNA: TGTGCCAGCAGTGAACAAGCGCGAAACGAGCAGTACTTC. Residues: CASSEQARNEQYF.

Notes on this clone: A read error likely explains this, since a far larger clone differs by one base. Additional DNA sequences in this sample encode the identical CDR3. This rearrangement joins TRBV21-1 to TRBJ2-7; TRBD2 reflects the table's D call only, with no check against the DNA. TRBV21-1 is annotated as a pseudogene. This CDR3 contains 16 residues. CDR3 in amino acids: CASSKYPSGTHYEQYF. The DNA of the CDR3 is TGTGCCAGCAGCAAATACCCTAGCGGTACCCACTACGAGCAGTACTTC.

This clone was counted once. V usage is TRBV30 and J usage is TRBJ2-2, with 7 nucleotides matching TRBD1. Germline lookup yields CDR1 GTSNPN and CDR2 SVGIG (reference sequence). Unmatched junction bases numbered 4, after V lost 0 bases and J lost 6 bases. The CDR3 covers 14 residues. CDR3 protein: CAWSVRRGPGELFF. Here the CDR3 DNA reads TGTGCCTGGAGTGTAAGAAGGGGGCCCGGGGAGCTGTTTTTT.

This chain uses TRBV13 with TRBJ2-7; 9 bases align to TRBD1. V trimming: 1 base; J trimming: 5 bases; junction bases outside the gene matches: 6. The CDR3 has 15 residues. Germline CDR1 and CDR2: PRHDT and FYEKMQ (reference sequence). CDR3 loop: CASSLAGQGSDEQYF. DNA of the CDR3: TGTGCCAGCAGCTTAGCAGGACAGGGGTCCGACGAGCAGTACTTC.

This clone was counted a few times. Within the sample, other DNA sequences also encode this same CDR3. The chain combines TRBV9 with TRBJ2-2, with D perhaps TRBD2 (6 bases). CDR1 and CDR2 (germline): SGDLS, YYNGEE. Trimming cost V 0 bases and J 0 bases, with 6 bases left between them. The CDR3 is made up of 15 amino acids. The CDR3 sequence is CASSVGGANTGELFF. The CDR3 region has the DNA TGTGCCAGCAGCGTAGGCGGGGCGAACACCGGGGAGCTGTTTTTT.

The rearrangement uses TRBV7-2 and TRBJ1-1, with a possible D match to TRBD1 (5 bases). This CDR3 region has 13 residues. V was trimmed by 5 bases and J by 10 bases, leaving 17 bases between them. From germline, CDR1 is SGHTA and CDR2 FQGNSA. The CDR3 coding sequence is TGTGCCAGCAGCCCGCAGGGTTTAGCGGGAGCTTTCTTT. Its protein product is CASSPQGLAGAFF.

This sequence joins TRBV6-4 and TRBJ2-3; 10 nucleotides align to TRBD2. This CDR3 comprises 14 residues. Trimming cost V 3 bases and J 3 bases; bases outside gene matches: 0. The germline V gene has CDR1 MRHNA and CDR2 SNTAGT. CDR3 sequence: CASSETSGTDTQYF. The CDR3, as DNA: TGTGCCAGCAGTGAGACTAGCGGGACAGATACGCAGTATTTT.

This clone was seen just once. The chain links TRBV6-4 to TRBJ2-2; 7 bases fit TRBD1. Germline CDR1 and CDR2: MRHNA and SNTAGT. V shed 8 bases and J 3 bases; nucleotides not matched to a gene: 3. The CDR3 has 13 residues. CDR3 loop: CASSGTDTGELFF. As DNA, the CDR3 is TGTGCCAGCTCGGGGACAGACACCGGGGAGCTGTTTTTT.

This clone is judged medium-sized (0.01 to 0.1%). The gene calls are TRBV6-4 and TRBJ1-2; D unresolved. Germline V gives CDR1 MRHNA, CDR2 SNTAGT. V was pared by 0 bases and J by 0 bases, with 2 bases between. The CDR3 sequence is 13 residues long. The CDR3 reads CASSDSANYGYTF. The CDR3 coding sequence is TGTGCCAGCAGTGACTCAGCTAACTATGGCTACACCTTC.